The 3 T cell receptor beta chains below all came from one sample that was sequenced in a study of blood T cell repertoires in COVID-19. Sequencing used immunoSEQ multiplex PCR; TCRdb keeps in-frame clones, though not all of them. This sample has a few hundred thousand clones; approximately 89% occur once, and the top ten carry approximately 2%. The sequencing input was PBMCs or T cells enriched from blood (not recorded which). The receptors were sampled from a woman aged 60 to 75 who had recovered from COVID-19.

This chain joins TRBV7-2 and TRBJ2-5, with 7 bases aligning to TRBD1. V shed 2 bases, J shed 2 bases, and the junction held 2 bases outside the gene matches. This CDR3 comprises 14 residues. The germline V gene encodes CDR1 SGHTA and CDR2 FQGNSA. CDR3 protein: CASSLQTGQETQYF. CDR3 nucleotide sequence: TGTGCCAGCAGCTTACAGACAGGGCAAGAGACCCAGTACTTC.

The chain couples TRBV3-1 (or the pseudogene TRBV3-2) to TRBJ2-1, with a weak D call TRBD2 (6 bases). CDR3 length: 16 residues. CDR1 and CDR2 from the germline V gene are LGHDT and YNNKEL (reference sequence). V was trimmed by 4 bases and J by 1 base, leaving 14 bases between them. The CDR3: CASSPLGGASYNEQFF. DNA for the CDR3: TGTGCCAGCAGCCCCCTCGGGGGAGCGTCCTACAATGAGCAGTTCTTC.

In DNA form, the CDR3 reads TGTGCCAGCAGCTCGAGGGCGAACACTGAAGCTTTCTTT. Encoded protein: CASSSRANTEAFF. V and J are TRBV7-3 and TRBJ1-1, with D uncertain. The ends were cut back, 4 bases at V and 1 base at J, with 7 bases in the middle. Germline V gives CDR1 SGHTA, CDR2 FQGTGA. The CDR3 covers 13 residues. Variable domain in full (rest from reference TRBV7-3 and TRBJ1-1): GAGVSQTPSNKVTEKGKYVELRCDPISGHTALYWYRQSLGQGPEFLIYFQGTGAADDSGLPNDRFFAVRPEGSVSTLKIQRTERGDSAVYLCASSSRANTEAFFGQGTRLTVV.